What follows are 27 T cell receptor beta chains derived from one specimen sequenced in a study of regulatory T cells in long-lasting Graves disease. Time point noted: persistent/refractory GD, antithyroid drugs over 5 years with positive TRAb. Following extraction of RNA from PBMCs, that RNA was used to make the TCR library. Library construction for TCR beta used iRepertoire HTBI primers and Arm-PCR of CDR3 regions. TCRdb ran MiXCR on the multiplex PCR reads and lists one entry per CDR3 protein. The sample has 500,000 to 800,000 distinct CDR3 sequences; approximately 31% are singletons. The source material was peripheral blood mononuclear cells (PBMCs), sampled when the disease was refractory, from a patient treated with antithyroid drugs. These receptors all come from a female donor with Graves disease.

In its sample, this clonotype was seen a few times. The chain carries TRBV12-3 or TRBV12-4 and TRBJ2-7, with D tentatively TRBD2 (5 bases). V lost 3 bases, J lost 3 bases, and 12 bases lay in between. The CDR3 consists of 14 residues. The CDR3 nucleotides are TGTGCCAGCAGTTTTGGGCCAGGAGGCTACGAGCAGTACTTC. It translates to CASSFGPGGYEQYF.

This clonotype was seen a handful of times. The chain recombines TRBV5-6 with TRBJ1-2; TRBD1 matches at 7 bases. V gave up 0 bases and J gave up 2 bases; unmatched junction bases: 4. There are 15 residues in the CDR3. Germline V lookup: CDR1 SGHDT, CDR2 YYEEEE. The CDR3 is CASSLGTGWNYGYTF. In DNA form, the CDR3 reads TGTGCCAGCAGCTTGGGGACAGGATGGAACTATGGCTACACCTTC.

The rearrangement joins TRBV7-2 to TRBJ1-2; weak D call: TRBD1 (5 bases). The CDR3 covers 15 residues. The V end lost 5 bases, the J end lost 5 bases, and 18 bases lay between the germline ends. CDR1 and CDR2 (germline): SGHTA, FQGNSA. The CDR3 DNA sequence: TGTGCCAGCAGCGCAGAGGGGCTAACCGGTTATGGCTACACCTTC. This gives the protein CASSAEGLTGYGYTF.

V and J are TRBV5-1 and TRBJ2-1; the D gene is possibly TRBD2 (7 bases). In germline, CDR1 is SGHRS, CDR2 YFSETQ. This CDR3 comprises 13 residues. Trimming pared 4 bases from V and 15 bases from J, leaving 20 bases between. The CDR3 reads CASSPAGAYSAFF. CDR3 bases: TGCGCCAGCAGCCCGGCGGGGGCCTATAGCGCGTTCTTC.

The CDR3 loop reads CASSEGQVNGYTF. The DNA for the CDR3 is TGTGCCAGCAGCGAGGGACAGGTCAATGGCTACACCTTC. The chain links TRBV7-9 to TRBJ1-2; TRBD1 aligns across 8 bases. Germline CDR1 reads SEHNR; CDR2 reads FQNEAQ (reference sequence). CDR3 length equals 13 residues. J gave up 6 bases and V 5 bases, and 5 bases lay outside the gene matches. Supplemented by reference TRBV7-9 and TRBJ1-2, the full variable domain reads DTGVSQNPRHKITKRGQNVTFRCDPISEHNRLYWYRQTLGQGPEFLTYFQNEAQLEKSRLLSDRFSAERPKGSFSTLEIQRTEQGDSAMYLCASSEGQVNGYTFGSGTRLTVV.

The table lists this clonotype with many counts. J is TRBJ1-1 and V is TRBV12-5; D remains unclear. The germline gives CDR1 LGHNT, CDR2 FRNRAP. V shed 10 bases and J shed 3 bases, with 9 bases lying between them. The CDR3 sequence is 11 residues long. CDR3 sequence (DNA): TGTGCTACCCTTTATGACACTGAAGCTTTCTTT. Its translation is CATLYDTEAFF.

J is TRBJ2-7 and V is TRBV10-3; D possibly corresponds to TRBD2 (5 bases). CDR1 ENHRY and CDR2 SYGVKD come from the germline V gene. The CDR3 totals 14 residues. The V end lost 3 bases, the J end lost 3 bases, and 12 bases lay between the germline ends. CDR3 DNA: TGTGCCATCAGTGAAGAGGGCCTTAACTACGAGCAGTACTTC. Its protein product is CAISEEGLNYEQYF.

This clonotype has just a few counts. This rearrangement joins TRBV11-2 to TRBJ2-7; D not resolved. The CDR3 has 13 residues. The V gene's germline CDR1 is SGHAT and CDR2 FQNNGV. V lost 2 bases, J lost 5 bases, and 10 bases lay in between. CDR3 nucleotides: TGTGCCAGCAGCTTATGGGATAGAAACGAGCAGTACTTC. Protein: CASSLWDRNEQYF.

The V and J genes are TRBV12-3 or TRBV12-4 and TRBJ2-7; a possible D gene is TRBD1 (6 bases). The CDR3 has 10 residues. V lost 7 bases and J lost 6, with 7 bases in between. The CDR3 sequence is CASMGAEQYF. CDR3 DNA: TGTGCCAGCATGGGGGCCGAGCAGTACTTC.

This clonotype appeared a few times. The genes are TRBV20-1 and TRBJ1-1; a weak D match, TRBD1 (5 bases). Trimming stripped 3 bases from V and 11 bases from J, with 16 bases between. From germline, CDR1 is DFQATT and CDR2 SNEGSKA (reference sequence). The CDR3 consists of 12 residues. CDR3 DNA: TGCAGTGCTAGGACAGCCGCGCTGTCGGCTTTCTTT. Its protein is CSARTAALSAFF.

In this sample, this clonotype turned up a few times. This rearrangement joins TRBV29-1 to TRBJ2-7; D is perhaps TRBD2 (5 bases). V lost 4 bases, J lost 3 bases, and 16 bases lay in between. This CDR3 has 14 amino acids. Germline CDR1 SQVTM, CDR2 ANQGSEA. The chain's CDR3 is CSVAENPAGYEQYF. The CDR3 bases are TGCAGCGTTGCCGAAAACCCCGCGGGCTACGAGCAGTACTTC.

This chain links TRBV7-9 with TRBJ1-1, with TRBD1 identical over 7 bases. V was clipped by 5 bases and J by 3 bases; unmatched bases: 9. CDR1 and CDR2 from the germline V gene are SEHNR and FQNEAQ (reference sequence). CDR3 length: 15 residues. The CDR3 sequence: CASSPPGQSYTEAFF. The CDR3 nucleotides read TGTGCCAGCAGCCCCCCGGGACAGAGTTACACTGAAGCTTTCTTT.

The rearrangement joins TRBV5-1 to TRBJ1-1; TRBD1 matches 9 bases. The length of the CDR3 is 17 residues. J lost 3 bases, V lost 0 bases, and 9 bases had no gene match. CDR1 and CDR2 (germline): SGHRS, YFSETQ. The DNA for the CDR3 is TGCGCCAGCAGCTTGGAGGGAACAGGGGGCAGGGACACTGAAGCTTTCTTT. Translating gives CASSLEGTGGRDTEAFF.

The CDR3 DNA reads TGCAGCGTTGAAAGAGACAGGAACAATGGCTACACCTTC. Protein: CSVERDRNNGYTF. The chain is built from TRBV29-1 and TRBJ1-2, with a weak D call TRBD1 (6 bases). Germline V gene sequence: CDR1 SQVTM, CDR2 ANQGSEA. This CDR3 region has 13 residues. Between the trimmed V and J ends, which lost 2 bases and 6 bases, there was a span of 13 bases.

This clonotype has a handful of counts. DNA for the CDR3: TGTGCCAGTAGTATGGACAGGGGTGGCGATCAGCCCCAGCATTTT. Translating it yields CASSMDRGGDQPQHF. The rearrangement joins TRBV19 to TRBJ1-5; TRBD1 aligns across 9 bases. CDR1 and CDR2 (germline): LNHDA, SQIVND (reference sequence). The CDR3 totals 15 residues. V was pared by 3 bases and J by 5 bases, with 5 bases of the junction left unmatched.

V usage is TRBV7-9 and J usage is TRBJ2-5; 10 bases line up with TRBD1. The V gene's germline CDR1 is SEHNR and CDR2 FQNEAQ (reference sequence). Trimming at V came to 3 bases and at J to 0 bases, leaving 4 bases not matched to a gene. The CDR3 spans 16 residues. The CDR3 nucleotides are TGTGCCAGCAGCTTCGCGGACAGGGGGAACCAAGAGACCCAGTACTTC. Amino acids: CASSFADRGNQETQYF.

The V gene is TRBV2, the J gene TRBJ1-1; D ambiguous. V lost 7 bases to trimming and J lost 11 bases, with 17 bases between them. Germline CDR1 and CDR2: SNHLY and FYNNEI. This CDR3 contains 12 residues. CDR3 sequence (DNA): TGTGCCAGCATCCCTGACCCCGGGCCCGCTTTCTTT. Its translation is CASIPDPGPAFF.

The chain links TRBV12-5 to TRBJ2-7; 14 nucleotides agree with TRBD2. The length of the CDR3 is 16 residues. With 5 bases clipped from V and 6 bases from J, the junction kept 9 bases outside the gene matches. The V gene's germline CDR1 is LGHNT and CDR2 FRNRAP. The CDR3 bases are TGTGCTAGTGGTGCGACCGGGACTAGCGGGAGAGGCGAGCAGTACTTC. The encoded protein is CASGATGTSGRGEQYF.

This clonotype was picked up many times. This chain connects TRBV2 to TRBJ1-1, with D uncertain. The V end was cut by 6 bases, the J end by 0 bases, with 17 bases between. CDR3 length: 16 amino acids. CDR1 and CDR2 (germline): SNHLY, FYNNEI. CDR3 in amino acids: CASRGGLRGLNTEAFF. DNA of the CDR3: TGTGCCAGCAGGGGTGGTCTTAGAGGGTTGAACACTGAAGCTTTCTTT.

This clonotype was counted between two and nine times. The genes are TRBV15 and TRBJ1-6; the D is unclear. Germline V gives CDR1 LNHNV, CDR2 YYDKDF (reference sequence). The CDR3 sequence is 12 residues long. Trimming left V 5 bases short and J 5 bases short, with 4 bases between. CDR3 nucleotides: TGTGCCACCAGCGTGAATAATTCACCCCTCCACTTT. Translated: CATSVNNSPLHF.

The chain carries TRBV29-1 and TRBJ2-7, with 8 bases lining up with TRBD2. V dropped 4 bases and J dropped 5; count of bases not matched to a gene: 7. CDR3 length equals 13 residues. The germline V gene encodes CDR1 SQVTM and CDR2 ANQGSEA. CDR3 sequence reads: CSVAGTSNNEQYF. CDR3 in DNA: TGCAGCGTTGCTGGGACTAGTAATAACGAGCAGTACTTC.

This clonotype was counted a few times. The J gene is TRBJ2-7, the V gene TRBV7-2; TRBD2 might be the D (6 bases). V was shortened by 5 bases and J by 2 bases, with 13 bases between the two germline ends. Germline CDR1 reads SGHTA; CDR2 reads FQGNSA. CDR3 length: 14 residues. In nucleotides, the CDR3 is TGTGCCAGCAGCCCCCAGCGGGTAGCCTACGAGCAGTACTTC. Translated: CASSPQRVAYEQYF. The variable domain in full, completed from reference TRBV7-2 and TRBJ2-7, reads GAGVSQSPSNKVTEKGKDVELRCDPISGHTALYWYRQSLGQGLEFLIYFQGNSAPDKSGLPSDRFSAERTGGSVSTLTIQRTQQEDSAVYLCASSPQRVAYEQYFGPGTRLTVT.

The chain combines TRBV7-2 with TRBJ1-3; D is perhaps TRBD1 (5 bases). The CDR3 contains 17 residues. Germline CDR1 SGHTA, CDR2 FQGNSA. Trimming took off 4 bases at V and 0 bases at J, with 16 bases between the two ends. The CDR3 region has the DNA TGTGCCAGCAGCTGGACGCGGGGCCAACCCTCTGGAAACACCATATATTTT. Amino acid sequence: CASSWTRGQPSGNTIYF.

This chain joins TRBV6-1 and TRBJ2-1; D uncertain. The V end was cut by 0 bases, the J end by 3 bases, with 9 bases between. The V gene's germline CDR1 is MNHNS and CDR2 SASEGT. The CDR3 contains 15 residues. CDR3 bases: TGTGCCAGCAGTGAAGCGAAGCAGCTCTACAATGAGCAGTTCTTC. Amino acid sequence: CASSEAKQLYNEQFF.

The chain has TRBV2 and TRBJ2-3; 11 nucleotides line up with TRBD2. The V segment lost 5 bases and the J segment 6 bases; nucleotides outside the gene matches: 4. The CDR3 covers 14 residues. CDR1 is SNHLY, CDR2 FYNNEI, per germline. In nucleotides, the CDR3 is TGTGCCAGCAGTACCGCTAGCGGGAGGGATACGCAGTATTTT. This gives the protein CASSTASGRDTQYF.

This clonotype was counted between two and nine times. The rearrangement links TRBV6-2 or TRBV6-3 to TRBJ1-2; TRBD1 matches 8 bases. The germline gives CDR1 MNHEY, CDR2 SVGEGT. The CDR3 contains 13 residues. Trimming took 6 bases from V and 7 from J; bases not matched to a gene: 7. CDR3 in amino acids: CASSVPDRGGYTF. The CDR3 DNA follows: TGTGCCAGCAGCGTACCTGACAGGGGTGGCTACACCTTC.

The V call is TRBV10-3, the J call TRBJ1-1; 7 nucleotides agree with TRBD1. Germline V gives CDR1 ENHRY, CDR2 SYGVKD. This CDR3 spans 14 amino acids. The V segment lost 7 bases and the J segment 1 base; nucleotides outside the gene matches: 6. CDR3 residues: CAITSGTENTEAFF. CDR3 sequence (DNA): TGTGCCATCACCTCCGGGACAGAGAACACTGAAGCTTTCTTT.